The clone carrying this T cell receptor beta chain was found many times. The target antigen is unknown. Thyroid surgery took place with no prior treatment in any patient. V was shortened by 1 base and J by 13 bases, with 17 bases between the two germline ends. This CDR3 spans 13 amino acids. The germline V gene has CDR1 SGHDT and CDR2 YYEEEE. Authors' analysis steps: In papillary thyroid cancer, a distant-metastasis classifier was built using CDR3 differences across clinicopathological groups. TCRdb re-clonotyped the PCR reads via MiXCR. These V and J calls rely on TCRdb rather than the paper's analysis. The sample has about 21,000 clones, roughly 12% seen once. This entry is derived from a study of metastatic and nonmetastatic thyroid tumors. Study-wide context: The study looked at repertoires side by side in blood and in tumor or nodule tissue from malignant and benign thyroid patients.

The study's findings and limits: It was reported that TCR beta diversity was significantly higher in malignant thyroid tumors than benign nodules, in blood and tumor.

This receptor was identified in a female donor with papillary thyroid cancer or a benign thyroid nodule (not recorded which). Some clones in this sample may be carry-over from other donors' samples. V is TRBV5-6 and J is TRBJ1-1, with D uncertain. The sample comprised blood. Here the CDR3 reads CASSLTAEVIGFF. In DNA form, the CDR3 reads TGTGCCAGCAGCTTGACGGCAGAGGTGATTGGTTTCTTT. The variable domain in full, completed from reference TRBV5-6 and TRBJ1-1, reads DAGVTQSPTHLIKTRGQQVTLRCSPKSGHDTVSWYQQALGQGPQFIFQYYEEEERQRGNFPDRFSGHQFPNYSSELNVNALLLGDSALYLCASSLTAEVIGFFGQGTRLTVV.